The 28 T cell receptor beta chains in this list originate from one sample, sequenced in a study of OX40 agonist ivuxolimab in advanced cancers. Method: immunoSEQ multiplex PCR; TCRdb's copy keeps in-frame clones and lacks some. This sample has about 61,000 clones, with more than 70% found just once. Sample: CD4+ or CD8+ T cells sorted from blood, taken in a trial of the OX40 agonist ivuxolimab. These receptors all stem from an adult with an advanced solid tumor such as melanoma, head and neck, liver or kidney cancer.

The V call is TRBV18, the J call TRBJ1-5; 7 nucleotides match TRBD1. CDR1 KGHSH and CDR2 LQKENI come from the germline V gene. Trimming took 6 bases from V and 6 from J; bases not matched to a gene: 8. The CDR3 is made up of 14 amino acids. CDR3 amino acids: CASSNSGGGQPQHF. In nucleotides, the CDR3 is TGTGCCAGCTCGAACTCAGGGGGTGGTCAGCCCCAGCATTTT.

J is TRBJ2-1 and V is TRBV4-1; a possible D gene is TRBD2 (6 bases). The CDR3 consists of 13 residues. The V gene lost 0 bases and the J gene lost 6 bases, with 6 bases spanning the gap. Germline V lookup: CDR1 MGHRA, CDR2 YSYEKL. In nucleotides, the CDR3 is TGCGCCAGCAGCCAAGAAGCGGGCAATGAGCAGTTCTTC. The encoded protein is CASSQEAGNEQFF.

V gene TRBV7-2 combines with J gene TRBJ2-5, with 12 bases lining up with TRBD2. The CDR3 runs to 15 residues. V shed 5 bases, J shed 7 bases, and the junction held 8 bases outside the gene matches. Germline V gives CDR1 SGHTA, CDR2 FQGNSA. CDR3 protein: CASSTRLAGAWTQYF. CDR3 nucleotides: TGTGCCAGCAGCACAAGACTAGCGGGAGCTTGGACCCAGTACTTC.

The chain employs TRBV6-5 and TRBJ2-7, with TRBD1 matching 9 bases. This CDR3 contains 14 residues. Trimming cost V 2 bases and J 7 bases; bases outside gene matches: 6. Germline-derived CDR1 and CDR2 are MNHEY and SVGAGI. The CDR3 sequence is CASSYNRGLGEQYF. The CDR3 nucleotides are TGTGCCAGCAGTTACAACAGGGGGCTTGGAGAGCAGTACTTC.

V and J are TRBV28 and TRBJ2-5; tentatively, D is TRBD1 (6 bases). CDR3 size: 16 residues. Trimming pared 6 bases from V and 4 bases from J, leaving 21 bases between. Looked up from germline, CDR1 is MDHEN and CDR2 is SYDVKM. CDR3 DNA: TGTGCCAGCAGACCCGTGATGAGGGGGAGTGGAGAGACCCAGTACTTC. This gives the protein CASRPVMRGSGETQYF.

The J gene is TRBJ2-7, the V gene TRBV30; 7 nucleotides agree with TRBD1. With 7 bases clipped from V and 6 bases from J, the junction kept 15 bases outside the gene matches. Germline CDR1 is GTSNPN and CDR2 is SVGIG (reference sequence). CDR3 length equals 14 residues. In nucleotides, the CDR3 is TGTGCCTACTCATCCGGGACAGAGGTCTCCGAGCAGTACTTC. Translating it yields CAYSSGTEVSEQYF.

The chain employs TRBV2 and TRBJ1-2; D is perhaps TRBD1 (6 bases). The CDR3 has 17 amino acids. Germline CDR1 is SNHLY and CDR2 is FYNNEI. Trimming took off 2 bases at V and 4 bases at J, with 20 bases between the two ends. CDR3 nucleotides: TGTGCCAGCAGTGAATTCGGTGGATGGGGGGGCAGCTATGGCTACACCTTC. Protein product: CASSEFGGWGGSYGYTF.

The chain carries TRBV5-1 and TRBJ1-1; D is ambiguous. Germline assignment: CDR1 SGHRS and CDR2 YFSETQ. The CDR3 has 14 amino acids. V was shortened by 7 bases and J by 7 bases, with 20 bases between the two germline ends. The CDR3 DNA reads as TGCGCCAGCCATCCACAACTTCCAGGCGGTGAAGCTTTCTTT. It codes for CASHPQLPGGEAFF. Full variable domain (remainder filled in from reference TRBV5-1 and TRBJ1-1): KAGVTQTPRYLIKTRGQQVTLSCSPISGHRSVSWYQQTPGQGLQFLFEYFSETQRNKGNFPGRFSGRQFSNSRSEMNVSTLELGDSALYLCASHPQLPGGEAFFGQGTRLTVV.

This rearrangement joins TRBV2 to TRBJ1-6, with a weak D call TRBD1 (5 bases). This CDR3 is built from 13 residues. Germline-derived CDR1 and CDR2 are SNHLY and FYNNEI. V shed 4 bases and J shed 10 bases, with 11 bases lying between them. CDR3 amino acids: CASSVGAGSPLHF. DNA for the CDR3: TGTGCCAGCAGTGTCGGGGCAGGGTCACCCCTCCACTTT.

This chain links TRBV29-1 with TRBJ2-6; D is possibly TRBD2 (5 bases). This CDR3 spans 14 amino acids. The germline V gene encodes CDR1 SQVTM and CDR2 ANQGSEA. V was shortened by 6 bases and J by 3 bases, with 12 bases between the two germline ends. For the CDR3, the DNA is TGCAGCGTGGGCCCCGGAGGTGGGGCCAACGTCCTGACTTTC. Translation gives CSVGPGGGANVLTF.

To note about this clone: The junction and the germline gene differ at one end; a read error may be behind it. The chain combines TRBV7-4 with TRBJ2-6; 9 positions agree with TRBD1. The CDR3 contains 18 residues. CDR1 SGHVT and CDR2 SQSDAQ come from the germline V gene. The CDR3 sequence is CASSQRTGVPSGANVLTF. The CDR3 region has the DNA TGCGCCAGCAGCCAGAGGACAGGGGTCCCATCTGGGGCCAACGTCCTGACTTTC.

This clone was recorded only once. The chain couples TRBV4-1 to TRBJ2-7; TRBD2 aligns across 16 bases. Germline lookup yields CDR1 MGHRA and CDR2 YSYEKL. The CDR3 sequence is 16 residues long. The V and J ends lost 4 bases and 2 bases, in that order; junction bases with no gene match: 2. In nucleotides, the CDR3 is TGCGCCAGCAGCCGGGGACTAGCGGGAGGGACCTACGAGCAGTACTTC. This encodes CASSRGLAGGTYEQYF.

The CDR3 spells CASSRTTSDGYTF. The CDR3 DNA is TGTGCCAGCAGTCGGACGACATCAGATGGCTACACCTTC. The chain uses TRBV2 and TRBJ1-2; D not resolved. This CDR3 has 13 amino acids. V was clipped by 5 bases and J by 6 bases, with 13 bases between them. Germline V lookup: CDR1 SNHLY, CDR2 FYNNEI.

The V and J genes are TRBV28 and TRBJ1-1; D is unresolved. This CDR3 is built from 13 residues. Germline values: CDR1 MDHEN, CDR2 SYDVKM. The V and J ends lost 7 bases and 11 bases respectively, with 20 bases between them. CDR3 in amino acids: CASTPVFGEVAFF. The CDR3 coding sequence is TGTGCCAGCACCCCCGTGTTTGGGGAGGTGGCTTTCTTT.

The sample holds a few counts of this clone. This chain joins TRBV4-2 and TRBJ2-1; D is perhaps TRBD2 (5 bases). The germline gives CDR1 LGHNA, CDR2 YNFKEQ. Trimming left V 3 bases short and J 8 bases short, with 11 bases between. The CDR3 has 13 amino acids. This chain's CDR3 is CASSQASGDEQFF. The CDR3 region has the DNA TGTGCCAGCAGCCAGGCCTCCGGGGATGAGCAGTTCTTC.

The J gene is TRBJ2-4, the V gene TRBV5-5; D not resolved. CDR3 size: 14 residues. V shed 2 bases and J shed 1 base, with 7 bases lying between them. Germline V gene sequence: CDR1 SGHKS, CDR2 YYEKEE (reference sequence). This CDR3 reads CASSLREAKNIQYF. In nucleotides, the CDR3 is TGTGCCAGCAGCTTACGAGAGGCCAAAAACATTCAGTACTTC.

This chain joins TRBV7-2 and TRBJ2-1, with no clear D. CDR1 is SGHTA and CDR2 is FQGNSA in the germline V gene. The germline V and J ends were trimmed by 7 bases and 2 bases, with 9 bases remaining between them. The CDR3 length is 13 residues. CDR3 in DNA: TGTGCCAGCACCTCCCCAGCCTACAATGAGCAGTTCTTC. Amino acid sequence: CASTSPAYNEQFF.

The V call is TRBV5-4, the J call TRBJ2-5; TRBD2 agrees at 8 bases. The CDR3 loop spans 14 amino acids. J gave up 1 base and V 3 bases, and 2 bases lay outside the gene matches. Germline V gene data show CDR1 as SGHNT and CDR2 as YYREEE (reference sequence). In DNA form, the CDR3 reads TGTGCCAGCAGCTCGACTAGCGCCCAAGAGACCCAGTACTTC. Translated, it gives CASSSTSAQETQYF.

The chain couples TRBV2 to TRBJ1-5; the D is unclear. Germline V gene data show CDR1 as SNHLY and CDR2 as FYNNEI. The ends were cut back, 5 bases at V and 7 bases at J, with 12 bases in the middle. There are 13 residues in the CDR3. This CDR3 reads CASSRGFRQPQHF. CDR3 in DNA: TGTGCCAGCAGTAGAGGGTTTCGACAGCCCCAGCATTTT.

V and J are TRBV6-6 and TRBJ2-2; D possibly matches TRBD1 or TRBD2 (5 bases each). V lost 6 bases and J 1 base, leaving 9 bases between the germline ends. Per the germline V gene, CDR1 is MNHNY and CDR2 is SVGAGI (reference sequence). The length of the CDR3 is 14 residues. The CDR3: CASSRDGNTGELFF. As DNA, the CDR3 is TGTGCCAGCAGCCGGGACGGGAACACCGGGGAGCTGTTTTTT.

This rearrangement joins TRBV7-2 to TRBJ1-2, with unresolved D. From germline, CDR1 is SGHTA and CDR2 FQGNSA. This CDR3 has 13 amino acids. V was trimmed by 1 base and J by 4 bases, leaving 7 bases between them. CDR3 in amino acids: CASSLDGLYGYTF. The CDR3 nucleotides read TGTGCCAGCAGCTTAGATGGTCTCTATGGCTACACCTTC.

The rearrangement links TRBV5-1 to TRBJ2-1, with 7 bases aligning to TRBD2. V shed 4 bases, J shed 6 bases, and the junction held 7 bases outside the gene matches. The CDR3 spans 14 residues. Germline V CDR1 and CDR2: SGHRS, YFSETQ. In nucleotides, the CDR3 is TGCGCCAGCAGCCAGACTAGCACCGGCAATGAGCAGTTCTTC. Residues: CASSQTSTGNEQFF.

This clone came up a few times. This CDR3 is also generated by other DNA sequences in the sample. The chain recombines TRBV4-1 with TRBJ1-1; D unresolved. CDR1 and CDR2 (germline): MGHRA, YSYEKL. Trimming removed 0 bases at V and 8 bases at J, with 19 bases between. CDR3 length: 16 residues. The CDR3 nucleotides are TGCGCCAGCAGCCAAGAATCGGGAGGGCCTCGCCTCGAAGCTTTCTTT. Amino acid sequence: CASSQESGGPRLEAFF.

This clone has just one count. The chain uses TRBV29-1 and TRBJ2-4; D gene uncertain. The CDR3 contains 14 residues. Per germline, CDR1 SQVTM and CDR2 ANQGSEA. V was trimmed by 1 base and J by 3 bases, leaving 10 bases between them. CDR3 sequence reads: CSVEARQNKNIQYF. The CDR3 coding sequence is TGCAGCGTTGAAGCGCGGCAGAACAAAAACATTCAGTACTTC.

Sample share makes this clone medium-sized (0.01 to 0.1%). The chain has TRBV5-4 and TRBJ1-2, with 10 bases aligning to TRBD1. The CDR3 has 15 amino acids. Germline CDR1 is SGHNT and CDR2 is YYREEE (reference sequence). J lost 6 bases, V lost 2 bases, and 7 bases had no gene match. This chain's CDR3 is CASSFMLGQGHGYTF. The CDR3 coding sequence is TGTGCCAGCAGCTTCATGTTGGGACAGGGGCATGGCTACACCTTC.

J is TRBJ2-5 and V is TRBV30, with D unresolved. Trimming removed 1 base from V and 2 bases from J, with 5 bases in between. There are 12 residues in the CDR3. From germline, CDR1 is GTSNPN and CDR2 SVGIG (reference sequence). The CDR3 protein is CAWSDYQETQYF. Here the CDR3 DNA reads TGTGCCTGGAGTGATTATCAAGAGACCCAGTACTTC.

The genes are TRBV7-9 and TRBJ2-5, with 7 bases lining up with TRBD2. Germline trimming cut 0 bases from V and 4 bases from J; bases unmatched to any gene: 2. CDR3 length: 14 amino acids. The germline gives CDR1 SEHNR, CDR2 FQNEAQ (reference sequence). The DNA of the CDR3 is TGTGCCAGCAGCTTAGCGGGAGGGCCAGAGACCCAGTACTTC. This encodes CASSLAGGPETQYF.

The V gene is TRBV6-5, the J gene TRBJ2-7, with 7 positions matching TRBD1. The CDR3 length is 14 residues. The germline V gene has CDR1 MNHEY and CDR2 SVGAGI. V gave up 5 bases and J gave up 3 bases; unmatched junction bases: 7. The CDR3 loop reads CASSLRQGNYEQYF. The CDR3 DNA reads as TGTGCCAGCAGTCTGCGACAGGGCAACTACGAGCAGTACTTC.